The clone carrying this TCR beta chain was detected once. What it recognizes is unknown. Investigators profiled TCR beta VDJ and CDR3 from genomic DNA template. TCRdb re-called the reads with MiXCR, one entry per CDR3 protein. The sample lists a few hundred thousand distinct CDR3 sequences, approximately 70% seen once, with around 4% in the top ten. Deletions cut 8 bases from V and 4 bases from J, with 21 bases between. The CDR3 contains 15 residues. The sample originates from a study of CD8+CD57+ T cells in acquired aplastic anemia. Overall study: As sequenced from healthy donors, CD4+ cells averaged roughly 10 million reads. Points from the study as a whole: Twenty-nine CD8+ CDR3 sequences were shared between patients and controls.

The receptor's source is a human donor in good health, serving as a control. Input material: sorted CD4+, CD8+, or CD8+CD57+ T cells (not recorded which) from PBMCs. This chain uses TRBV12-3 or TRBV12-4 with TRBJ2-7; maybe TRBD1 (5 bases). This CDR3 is CASGCITWGTYEQYF. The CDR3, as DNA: TGTGCCAGCGGCTGTATCACCTGGGGCACGTACGAGCAGTACTTC.